Listed below are T cell receptor beta chains from one sample, sequenced in a study of T cell repertoires in cytomegalovirus infection. These receptors have no known antigen. MiXCR, run by TCRdb on the reads, gives a single entry per CDR3 protein. Altogether about 83,000 distinct CDR3 sequences are present, roughly 25% being singletons, with the ten largest covering approximately 48%. Sample: CD8+ T cells from cultured PBMCs, taken from culture after CMV antigen stimulation. The origin of the receptors is a human donor in good health (CMV status not recorded). Some clones in this sample may be carry-over from other donors' samples. Both conserved end residues are part of each CDR3. Fields, in order: J gene, V gene, D gene, clone size, CDR3 DNA, CDR3 protein. The D gene is left open where the match is weak. Clone size is given for some rows only: seen once, a few or many times, or a class if the clone is expanded.

j_gene: TRBJ1-4
v_gene: TRBV6-1
d_gene: NA
abundance: NA
CDR3nt: TGTGCCAGCAAGGGTCTTGGTGAAAAACTGTTTTTT
CDR3aa: CASKGLGEKLFF

j_gene: TRBJ2-2
v_gene: TRBV12-3/TRBV12-4
d_gene: TRBD2
abundance: NA
CDR3nt: TGTGCCAGCAGTTTCGCGGGAGGAGGGACCGGGGAGCTGTTTTTT
CDR3aa: CASSFAGGGTGELFF

j_gene: TRBJ2-7
v_gene: TRBV28
d_gene: TRBD1
abundance: few
CDR3nt: TGTGCCAGCAGCCCAGGGACAGGGTTGGCCGAGCAGTACTTC
CDR3aa: CASSPGTGLAEQYF

j_gene: TRBJ2-5
v_gene: TRBV7-2
d_gene: TRBD1
abundance: many
CDR3nt: TGTGCCAGCAGCCCAAGGGCAGGGGGCCTTCAAGAGACCCAGTACTTC
CDR3aa: CASSPRAGGLQETQYF

j_gene: TRBJ2-2
v_gene: TRBV5-4
d_gene: TRBD2
abundance: many
CDR3nt: TGTGCCAGCAGCCCGGGACTAGCGGATCTCAACACCGGGGAGCTGTTTTTT
CDR3aa: CASSPGLADLNTGELFF

j_gene: TRBJ1-1
v_gene: TRBV6-8
d_gene: NA
abundance: NA
CDR3nt: TGTGCCAGCAGTTGCGGGGCGCGGAACACTGAAGCTTTCTTT
CDR3aa: CASSCGARNTEAFF

j_gene: TRBJ2-7
v_gene: TRBV6-2/TRBV6-3
d_gene: NA
abundance: few
CDR3nt: TGTGCCAGCAGTTACGGTCAGACCTACGAGCAGTACTTC
CDR3aa: CASSYGQTYEQYF

j_gene: TRBJ2-3
v_gene: TRBV27
d_gene: TRBD1
abundance: NA
CDR3nt: TGTGCCAACAGTTCACTACGGACAGGGGCGTACACAGATACGCAGTATTTT
CDR3aa: CANSSLRTGAYTDTQYF

j_gene: TRBJ1-1
v_gene: TRBV27
d_gene: TRBD1
abundance: NA
CDR3nt: TGTGCCAGCAGCCCTCAGGGGGCAGGCACTGAAGCTTTCTTT
CDR3aa: CASSPQGAGTEAFF

j_gene: TRBJ1-4
v_gene: TRBV11-2
d_gene: NA
abundance: NA
CDR3nt: TGTGCCAGCAGCTTTGAGGGCAGGTCCAATGAAAAACTGTTTTTT
CDR3aa: CASSFEGRSNEKLFF

j_gene: TRBJ1-1
v_gene: TRBV7-9
d_gene: TRBD1
abundance: few
CDR3nt: TGTGCCAGCAGCTCAGTTAAGACAGGGCATGGTGAAGCTTTCTTT
CDR3aa: CASSSVKTGHGEAFF

j_gene: TRBJ2-4
v_gene: TRBV4-3
d_gene: NA
abundance: many
CDR3nt: TGCGCCAGCAGCCAAGATTCAACAGGGCAGGGAAACATTCAGTACTTC
CDR3aa: CASSQDSTGQGNIQYF

j_gene: TRBJ1-2
v_gene: TRBV9
d_gene: NA
abundance: many
CDR3nt: TGTGCCAGCACCCGGGGAACTCTTAACTATGGCTACACCTTC
CDR3aa: CASTRGTLNYGYTF

j_gene: TRBJ2-1
v_gene: TRBV11-3
d_gene: NA
abundance: many
CDR3nt: TGTGCCAGCAGCTTAGTGTGGGGTGATGAGCAGTTCTTC
CDR3aa: CASSLVWGDEQFF

j_gene: TRBJ2-1
v_gene: TRBV24-1
d_gene: TRBD1
abundance: many
CDR3nt: TGTGCCACCAGTGAGGGGACAGGGGGCCTCTCCTACAATGAGCAGTTCTTC
CDR3aa: CATSEGTGGLSYNEQFF

j_gene: TRBJ2-1
v_gene: TRBV2
d_gene: NA
abundance: NA
CDR3nt: TGTGCCACCCGTACCTACAATGAGCAGTTCTTC
CDR3aa: CATRTYNEQFF

j_gene: TRBJ2-1
v_gene: TRBV11-1
d_gene: TRBD2
abundance: NA
CDR3nt: TGTGCCAGCAGCTTGTGGGGGACTAGCGGGGGGGCTCAGCATGAGCAGTTCTTC
CDR3aa: CASSLWGTSGGAQHEQFF

j_gene: TRBJ2-7
v_gene: TRBV6-5
d_gene: TRBD2
abundance: NA
CDR3nt: TGTGCCAGCAGCCGGACTAGCGGGACTTACGAGCAGTACTTC
CDR3aa: CASSRTSGTYEQYF

j_gene: TRBJ2-1
v_gene: TRBV4-3
d_gene: NA
abundance: few
CDR3nt: TGCGCCAGCAGCCCGGAGATACCGAGCTCCTACAATGAGCAGTTCTTC
CDR3aa: CASSPEIPSSYNEQFF

j_gene: TRBJ1-1
v_gene: TRBV7-3
d_gene: NA
abundance: many
CDR3nt: TGTGCCAGCAGCTATGGGACAAACACTGAAGCTTTCTTT
CDR3aa: CASSYGTNTEAFF

j_gene: TRBJ1-2
v_gene: TRBV7-2
d_gene: TRBD1
abundance: once
CDR3nt: TGTGCCAGCAGCTTAATGGGACAGGGGACATGGGCGGGCTACACCTTC
CDR3aa: CASSLMGQGTWAGYTF

j_gene: TRBJ2-1
v_gene: TRBV27
d_gene: NA
abundance: NA
CDR3nt: TGTGCCAGCACCCCTGGCGGATACTCCTACAATGAGCAGTTCTTC
CDR3aa: CASTPGGYSYNEQFF

j_gene: TRBJ2-1
v_gene: TRBV7-9
d_gene: TRBD1
abundance: many
CDR3nt: TGTGCCAGCAGCGATGATGAGACAGGGCCGGACAATGAGCAGTTCTTC
CDR3aa: CASSDDETGPDNEQFF

j_gene: TRBJ2-7
v_gene: TRBV6-2/TRBV6-3
d_gene: NA
abundance: many
CDR3nt: TGTGCCAGCAGTTACGATTACTACGAGCAGTACTTC
CDR3aa: CASSYDYYEQYF

j_gene: TRBJ2-1
v_gene: TRBV27
d_gene: NA
abundance: few
CDR3nt: TGTGCCAGCAGTTCGCGGGGTGAGCAGTTCTTC
CDR3aa: CASSSRGEQFF

j_gene: TRBJ2-7
v_gene: TRBV7-2
d_gene: NA
abundance: many
CDR3nt: TGTGCCAGCAGCTTATGGCCCCAAGAGGGCTCCTACGAGCAGTACTTC
CDR3aa: CASSLWPQEGSYEQYF

j_gene: TRBJ2-1
v_gene: TRBV20-1
d_gene: TRBD2
abundance: NA
CDR3nt: TGCAGTGCTAGGCTCTCTACGGGACTAGCGGGATTCTATGAGCAGTTCTTC
CDR3aa: CSARLSTGLAGFYEQFF

j_gene: TRBJ2-7
v_gene: TRBV19
d_gene: NA
abundance: NA
CDR3nt: TGTGCCAGTAGTATTGAGCCTAGAAACCTCTACGAGCAGTACTTC
CDR3aa: CASSIEPRNLYEQYF

j_gene: TRBJ1-5
v_gene: TRBV19
d_gene: NA
abundance: NA
CDR3nt: TGTGCCAGTAGTGTCAGCTACAATCAGCCCCAGCATTTT
CDR3aa: CASSVSYNQPQHF

j_gene: TRBJ2-2
v_gene: TRBV4-3
d_gene: NA
abundance: NA
CDR3nt: TGCGCCAGCAGCCCGACGACAGTCGGCACCGGGGAGCTGTTTTTT
CDR3aa: CASSPTTVGTGELFF

j_gene: TRBJ2-1
v_gene: TRBV20-1
d_gene: TRBD2
abundance: few
CDR3nt: TGCAGTGCTAGGGGACTAGCGGGTGCTACCCCTTACAATGAGCAGTTCTTC
CDR3aa: CSARGLAGATPYNEQFF

j_gene: TRBJ2-7
v_gene: TRBV9
d_gene: TRBD1
abundance: NA
CDR3nt: TGTGCCAGCAGCCCCGCCCAGGGGGTGGTCTACGAGCAGTACTTC
CDR3aa: CASSPAQGVVYEQYF

j_gene: TRBJ2-1
v_gene: TRBV7-6
d_gene: TRBD2
abundance: many
CDR3nt: TGTGCCAGCAGCTTAGGGTCTAGCGGGAATCCTTCCTACAATGAGCAGTTCTTC
CDR3aa: CASSLGSSGNPSYNEQFF

j_gene: TRBJ1-6
v_gene: TRBV4-3
d_gene: NA
abundance: NA
CDR3nt: TGCGCCAGCAGCCAAGATCCGGGATCCAATTCACCCCTCCACTTT
CDR3aa: CASSQDPGSNSPLHF

j_gene: TRBJ2-1
v_gene: TRBV6-1
d_gene: NA
abundance: few
CDR3nt: TGTGCCAGCAGTGACCATAGCGGAGGGGCCTACAATGAGCAGTTCTTC
CDR3aa: CASSDHSGGAYNEQFF

j_gene: TRBJ1-5
v_gene: TRBV24-1
d_gene: TRBD1
abundance: NA
CDR3nt: TGTGCCACCAGTGATCACCGGGACAGCCATCAGCCCCAGCATTTT
CDR3aa: CATSDHRDSHQPQHF

j_gene: TRBJ1-2
v_gene: TRBV6-4
d_gene: NA
abundance: NA
CDR3nt: TGTGCCAGCAGTGAAGCGGGACTGTATGGCTACACCTTC
CDR3aa: CASSEAGLYGYTF

j_gene: TRBJ2-5
v_gene: TRBV6-1
d_gene: TRBD2
abundance: many
CDR3nt: TGTGCCAGCAGTGATTTGGGACTAGCGGGGGATGAGACCCAGTACTTC
CDR3aa: CASSDLGLAGDETQYF

j_gene: TRBJ2-5
v_gene: TRBV7-9
d_gene: NA
abundance: NA
CDR3nt: TGTGCCAGCAGCTTACCTCGAACAGAGACCCAGTACTTC
CDR3aa: CASSLPRTETQYF

j_gene: TRBJ1-1
v_gene: TRBV12-3/TRBV12-4
d_gene: NA
abundance: many
CDR3nt: TGTGCCAGCAGTTTGCCAGGGGACACTGAAGCTTTCTTT
CDR3aa: CASSLPGDTEAFF

j_gene: TRBJ2-7
v_gene: TRBV24-1
d_gene: NA
abundance: few
CDR3nt: TGTGCCACCAGGGGGGTAGGGGATGACGAGCAGTACTTC
CDR3aa: CATRGVGDDEQYF

j_gene: TRBJ2-1
v_gene: TRBV6-2/TRBV6-3
d_gene: TRBD1
abundance: many
CDR3nt: TGTGCCAGCAGTTCCCAGGGGACAGGGGTCAATGAGCAGTTCTTC
CDR3aa: CASSSQGTGVNEQFF

j_gene: TRBJ2-7
v_gene: TRBV6-2/TRBV6-3
d_gene: TRBD1
abundance: many
CDR3nt: TGTGCCAGCAGTTACTCGAGGACAGGGGGAAACTCCTACGAGCAGTACTTC
CDR3aa: CASSYSRTGGNSYEQYF

j_gene: TRBJ1-1
v_gene: TRBV19
d_gene: TRBD1
abundance: many
CDR3nt: TGTGCCAGTACCATGGACAGGGGGCAGGCCCAAGAAGCTTTCTTT
CDR3aa: CASTMDRGQAQEAFF

j_gene: TRBJ2-2
v_gene: TRBV5-1
d_gene: NA
abundance: few
CDR3nt: TGCGCCAGCAGGGGGGAGCCGAACACCGGGGAGCTGTTTTTT
CDR3aa: CASRGEPNTGELFF

j_gene: TRBJ1-5
v_gene: TRBV7-9
d_gene: NA
abundance: NA
CDR3nt: TGTGCCAGCAGCTTAGCCTCTGAGGATCAGCCCCAGCATTTT
CDR3aa: CASSLASEDQPQHF

j_gene: TRBJ1-1
v_gene: TRBV28
d_gene: NA
abundance: few
CDR3nt: TGTGCCAGCAGCCCTTCGATAGACTTGAACACTGAAGCTTTCTTT
CDR3aa: CASSPSIDLNTEAFF

j_gene: TRBJ2-7
v_gene: TRBV7-3
d_gene: TRBD2
abundance: NA
CDR3nt: TGTGCCAGCAGCTTCGCGGGGGACCCTAGTTACGAGCAGTACTTC
CDR3aa: CASSFAGDPSYEQYF

j_gene: TRBJ1-1
v_gene: TRBV12-3/TRBV12-4
d_gene: NA
abundance: few
CDR3nt: TGTGCCAGCAGTTTCCGGGACGGTTACACTGAAGCTTTCTTT
CDR3aa: CASSFRDGYTEAFF

j_gene: TRBJ1-2
v_gene: TRBV29-1
d_gene: NA
abundance: NA
CDR3nt: TGCAGCGTTGCCAGAGATATTTTGGGTTATGGCTACACCTTC
CDR3aa: CSVARDILGYGYTF

j_gene: TRBJ2-3
v_gene: TRBV11-2
d_gene: TRBD2
abundance: few
CDR3nt: TGTGCCAGCAGCTTAGCGCCGGCTAGCGGGAGGGATGGGGATACGCAGTATTTT
CDR3aa: CASSLAPASGRDGDTQYF

j_gene: TRBJ1-6
v_gene: TRBV27
d_gene: TRBD1
abundance: NA
CDR3nt: TGTGCCAGCAGTGATCGACAGGGGGGTAACTCACCCCTCCACTTT
CDR3aa: CASSDRQGGNSPLHF

j_gene: TRBJ2-2
v_gene: TRBV30
d_gene: NA
abundance: NA
CDR3nt: TGTGCCTGTCAGAGGGAGGTTTGGAACACCGGGGAGCTGTTTTTT
CDR3aa: CACQREVWNTGELFF

j_gene: TRBJ2-5
v_gene: TRBV20-1
d_gene: TRBD2
abundance: NA
CDR3nt: TGCAGTGCTAGAGAGCGGGGGGCGGGTGAGACCCAGTACTTC
CDR3aa: CSARERGAGETQYF